A selection of T cell receptor beta chains follows, all from one sample in a study of blood T cell repertoires in COVID-19. TCRdb keeps only in-frame clones here, not all; method: immunoSEQ multiplex PCR. This repertoire shows about 85,000 clones, 87% found once; its top ten account for more than 4.5%. The sequenced sample was peripheral blood. Receptors were obtained from a man in his 60s with acute or convalescent COVID-19. CDR3s include the opening cysteine and the closing phenylalanine or tryptophan. Each record gives: J gene, V gene, D gene, clone size, CDR3 DNA, CDR3 protein. The D gene is left open where the match is weak. Only part of the rows carry a size: once, few, many, or a class if the clone is expanded.

TRBJ2-1 | TRBV3-1/TRBV3-2 | TRBD2 | NA | TGTGCCAGCAGCCAAGATCAAAGCGGGGGGTACAATGAGCAGTTCTTC | CASSQDQSGGYNEQFF
TRBJ2-1 | TRBV6-2/TRBV6-3 | NA | once | TGTGCCAGCAGTCCCGGTGACACCTCCTACAATGAGCAGTTCTTC | CASSPGDTSYNEQFF
TRBJ2-1 | TRBV11-2 | TRBD2 | NA | TGTGCCAGCAGCTCACAGGGACTAGCGGGGAAGTTCTTC | CASSSQGLAGKFF
TRBJ1-5 | TRBV6-2/TRBV6-3 | NA | NA | TGTGCCAGCAGCACCGGACAGCGCAATCAGCCCCAGCATTTT | CASSTGQRNQPQHF
TRBJ1-5 | TRBV19 | NA | NA | TGTGCCAGTAGTATAGGTGGCAATAGCAATCAGCCCCAGCATTTT | CASSIGGNSNQPQHF
TRBJ1-5 | TRBV5-4 | NA | NA | TGTGCCAGCAGCTACGGAGGCGTGGGTGGCAATCAGCCCCAGCATTTT | CASSYGGVGGNQPQHF
TRBJ2-2 | TRBV6-2/TRBV6-3 | NA | NA | TGTGCCAGCAGTTACTCTGGGCTAGCCCAGAACACCGGGGAGCTGTTTTTT | CASSYSGLAQNTGELFF
TRBJ1-6 | TRBV11-3 | NA | NA | TGTGCCAGCAGCTTAGGATCCGGGAAGCCCCTCCACTTT | CASSLGSGKPLHF
TRBJ1-1 | TRBV6-2/TRBV6-3 | NA | NA | TGTGCCAGCAGTCCCGCGGGCGGGCGTGAAGCTTTCTTT | CASSPAGGREAFF
TRBJ1-5 | TRBV6-2/TRBV6-3 | NA | NA | TGTGCCAGCAGTCAGAGGGGCAATCAGCCCCAGCATTTT | CASSQRGNQPQHF
TRBJ2-1 | TRBV2 | NA | NA | TGTGCCAGCAGTGAAGCTCCCCGTTTCTACAATGAGCAGTTCTTC | CASSEAPRFYNEQFF
TRBJ1-6 | TRBV12-5 | NA | NA | TGTGCTAGTGGGGAGGTTCATGGTTCACCCCTCCACTTT | CASGEVHGSPLHF
TRBJ1-3 | TRBV10-1 | NA | NA | TGCGCCAGTTTTAAGGGGGTGGGCTCTGGAAACACCATATATTTT | CASFKGVGSGNTIYF
TRBJ1-2 | TRBV6-7 | NA | NA | TGTGCCAGCAGTTACGTCGGCGGGGGAAGTTATGGCTACACCTTC | CASSYVGGGSYGYTF
TRBJ2-2 | TRBV10-1 | TRBD2 | NA | TGCGCCAGCAGTGAACCTAGCGGGGCGAACACCGGGGAGCTGTTTTTT | CASSEPSGANTGELFF
TRBJ1-3 | TRBV9 | TRBD1 | NA | TGTGCCAGCAGCAAGCTCTCGGGACAGAACTCTGGAAACACCATATATTTT | CASSKLSGQNSGNTIYF
TRBJ2-1 | TRBV11-2 | TRBD2 | NA | TGTGCCAGCAGCTTTCCTAGCGGGGGGACCTCGAATGAGCAGTTCTTC | CASSFPSGGTSNEQFF
TRBJ1-2 | TRBV2 | NA | NA | TGTGCCAGCAGGGCAGTGAGGGTGCGCCGTTTGGGCTATGGCTACACCTTC | CASRAVRVRRLGYGYTF
TRBJ1-2 | TRBV9 | NA | NA | TGTGCCAGCAGCTCAGGCGGACGGGTTGGACCGGGGGGCTACACCTTC | CASSSGGRVGPGGYTF
TRBJ2-7 | TRBV10-1 | NA | NA | TGCGCCAGCTCCGTCAGCGGATCCTACGAGCAGTACTTC | CASSVSGSYEQYF
TRBJ1-1 | TRBV5-5 | NA | NA | TGTGCCAGCAGCCTGCGGGCCGGACGGGGGGGAACTGAAGCTTTCTTT | CASSLRAGRGGTEAFF
TRBJ2-7 | TRBV9 | NA | NA | TGTGCCAGCAGCCCTCAACAGGAGACCGAGCAGTACTTC | CASSPQQETEQYF
TRBJ2-5 | TRBV5-1 | TRBD2 | NA | TGCGCCAGCAGCTTGGATGGACTAGCGGGGGCCTCACTTCGGGAGACCCAGTACTTC | CASSLDGLAGASLRETQYF
TRBJ1-4 | TRBV19 | NA | NA | TGTGCCAGTAGCCCGGTGGTAAACGCAGCGGAAAAACTGTTTTTT | CASSPVVNAAEKLFF
TRBJ1-5 | TRBV12-3/TRBV12-4 | NA | NA | TGTGCCAGCAGCAACTATTTGAATCAGCCCCAGCATTTT | CASSNYLNQPQHF
TRBJ2-7 | TRBV5-6 | NA | NA | TGTGCCAGCAGCTCTTACAGGGTCTACGAGCAGTACTTC | CASSSYRVYEQYF
TRBJ1-2 | TRBV30 | TRBD1 | NA | TGTGCCTGGAGTTCGGAGAGATACAGGGGCTGGGGCTACACCTTC | CAWSSERYRGWGYTF
TRBJ2-1 | TRBV28 | TRBD1 | NA | TGTGCCAGCACTTTGCTCCCGGGACAGGGGCGCAATGAGCAGTTCTTC | CASTLLPGQGRNEQFF
TRBJ2-7 | TRBV5-6 | NA | NA | TGTGCCAGCAGCTTGGCCCGCCAGGACTCCTACGAGCAGTACTTC | CASSLARQDSYEQYF
TRBJ2-2 | TRBV9 | TRBD2 | NA | TGTGCCAGCAGCGTCCTACCGGGGGGGCCTAGTAACACCGGGGAGCTGTTTTTT | CASSVLPGGPSNTGELFF
TRBJ1-5 | TRBV27 | TRBD1 | NA | TGTGCCAGCAGTTTCAGGGGGCACGGTCAGCCCCAGCATTTT | CASSFRGHGQPQHF
TRBJ1-5 | TRBV6-2/TRBV6-3 | NA | NA | TGTGCCAGCACCCCCAGGGGTAATCAGCCCCAGCATTTT | CASTPRGNQPQHF
TRBJ1-1 | TRBV2 | NA | NA | TGTGCCAGCAAAAGGGAGCGGGACTTTCCAAGTTGCTTT | CASKRERDFPSCF
TRBJ1-2 | TRBV9 | NA | NA | TGTGCCAGCAGCGTTGGGGGAGGGGGATTGGGCTATGGCTACACCTTC | CASSVGGGGLGYGYTF
TRBJ1-1 | TRBV7-2 | TRBD1 | NA | TGTGCCAGCAGCTTCAATCCAGGACAGGGGATTCCTGAAGCTTTCTTT | CASSFNPGQGIPEAFF
TRBJ1-1 | TRBV12-3/TRBV12-4 | NA | NA | TGTGCCAGCAGATTGGTGTCGAGGACTGAAGCTTTCTTT | CASRLVSRTEAFF
TRBJ1-1 | TRBV28 | NA | NA | TGTGCCAGCACCCTAAGCACTGAAGCTTTCTTT | CASTLSTEAFF
TRBJ1-2 | TRBV5-6 | NA | once | TGTGCCAGCAGCCCCTCCGAAGGGGCCAATAACTATGGCTACACCTTC | CASSPSEGANNYGYTF
TRBJ1-1 | TRBV19 | NA | NA | TGTGCCAGTAGTATGCGGGGGAATCCTGAAGCTTTCTTT | CASSMRGNPEAFF
TRBJ1-5 | TRBV6-2/TRBV6-3 | NA | NA | TGTGCCAGCAGTTCAGGGAATAGCAATCAGCCCCAGCATTTT | CASSSGNSNQPQHF
TRBJ1-4 | TRBV11-2 | TRBD1 | NA | TGTGCCAGCAGCATCAGGGGGACGTTACTGTTTTTT | CASSIRGTLLFF